These 21 T cell receptor beta chains share one sample of origin, sequenced in a study of blood T cell repertoires in COVID-19. The table came from immunoSEQ multiplex PCR; TCRdb's copy has only in-frame clones and leaves some out. In the table there are 60,000 to 85,000 clones, about 80% of which are singletons. Sequencing input: peripheral blood. These receptors originate from a man aged 70 or older who had recovered from COVID-19.

This chain connects TRBV9 to TRBJ1-2, with 7 bases matching TRBD1. This CDR3 is built from 19 residues. Germline V gene data show CDR1 as SGDLS and CDR2 as YYNGEE. V lost 2 bases, J lost 5 bases, and 21 bases stayed unmatched. The CDR3 loop reads CASSVGSTVDRVREYGYTF. The CDR3 bases are TGTGCCAGCAGCGTCGGAAGTACCGTCGACAGGGTTAGGGAGTATGGCTACACCTTC.

In this sample, this clone turned up many times. This chain links TRBV6-4 with TRBJ2-2; TRBD1 matches at 7 bases. The CDR3 contains 15 residues. V shed 5 bases and J 7 bases; nucleotides not matched to a gene: 10. Germline CDR1 reads MRHNA; CDR2 reads SNTAGT. The CDR3 bases are TGTGCCAGCAGTCCCGGGACAGATGGTGACGGGGAGCTGTTTTTT. Amino acid sequence: CASSPGTDGDGELFF.

This chain joins TRBV27 and TRBJ2-1; a possible D gene is TRBD2 (5 bases). Germline V CDR1 and CDR2: MNHEY, SMNVEV (reference sequence). The ends were cut back, 3 bases at V and 3 bases at J, with 15 bases in the middle. This CDR3 has 16 amino acids. In DNA form, the CDR3 reads TGTGCCAGCAGTTTTATAGCGAGTCGAGTCTACAATGAGCAGTTCTTC. This gives the protein CASSFIASRVYNEQFF.

The rearrangement uses TRBV5-1 and TRBJ2-5, with 8 bases lining up with TRBD1. Germline CDR1 SGHRS, CDR2 YFSETQ. The CDR3 is made up of 15 amino acids. The V segment lost 5 bases and the J segment 3 bases; nucleotides outside the gene matches: 9. CDR3 DNA: TGCGCCAGCAGACAACTGACAGGGGATAAAGAGACCCAGTACTTC. It encodes CASRQLTGDKETQYF.

Only one count was recorded for this clone. The chain links TRBV5-1 to TRBJ2-3, with a weak D call TRBD1 (6 bases). Germline values: CDR1 SGHRS, CDR2 YFSETQ. Deletions cut 3 bases from V and 0 bases from J, with 8 bases between. This CDR3 is 14 amino acids long. CDR3 nucleotides: TGCGCCAGCAGCTCGGACAGAAGCACAGATACGCAGTATTTT. Its protein product is CASSSDRSTDTQYF.

The J gene is TRBJ1-3, the V gene TRBV6-5, with D possibly TRBD1 on 6 matching bases. The CDR3 is made up of 15 amino acids. CDR1 and CDR2 from the germline V gene are MNHEY and SVGAGI. V dropped 0 bases and J dropped 4 bases, with 10 bases sitting between them. The CDR3 coding sequence is TGTGCCAGCAGTTACTCCACAGGGCAAGGAAACACCATATATTTT. Protein sequence: CASSYSTGQGNTIYF.

The chain employs TRBV30 and TRBJ2-7; TRBD1 agrees at 8 bases. The V gene end was trimmed by 5 bases and the J gene end by 2 bases; junction bases not matched to a gene: 8. CDR1 and CDR2 (germline): GTSNPN, SVGIG (reference sequence). This CDR3 region has 14 residues. For the CDR3, the DNA is TGTGCCTGGTCTCGGACAGGGTACCCCTACGAGCAGTACTTC. Protein: CAWSRTGYPYEQYF.

Concerning this clone itself: The junction differs from germline at one of its ends, possibly a read error. V gene TRBV2 combines with J gene TRBJ1-2; no clear D. Germline V lookup: CDR1 SNHLY, CDR2 FYNNEI. CDR3 length: 11 amino acids. The CDR3 nucleotides are TGTGCCAGCAGTGAAGGTTCGCTATTTTCCTTC. Translation: CASSEGSLFSF.

The CDR3 DNA is TGTGCCAGCAGCTTAGATGGCCTAGCGGGGGAGCAGCAGTATTTT. It encodes CASSLDGLAGEQQYF. The J gene is TRBJ2-3, the V gene TRBV11-2; 10 bases fit TRBD2. Germline lookup yields CDR1 SGHAT and CDR2 FQNNGV. The CDR3 runs 15 residues. J was trimmed by 11 bases and V by 0 bases; bases with no gene match: 8.

The chain employs TRBV7-7 and TRBJ2-1, with 9 bases that match TRBD2. In germline, CDR1 is SSHAT, CDR2 FNYEAQ (reference sequence). The CDR3 loop spans 14 amino acids. Germline trimming cut 1 base from V and 9 bases from J; bases unmatched to any gene: 4. DNA for the CDR3: TGTGCCAGCAGCTTAGGCGCTAGCGGGACTGAGCAGTTCTTC. This codes for CASSLGASGTEQFF.

V is TRBV12-5 and J is TRBJ1-2; D gene unclear. This CDR3 is 12 amino acids long. The germline CDR1 and CDR2 sequences are LGHNT and FRNRAP. Trimming removed 5 bases at V and 1 base at J, with 5 bases between. CDR3 sequence (DNA): TGTGCTAGTGGTCTATATAACTATGGCTACACCTTC. Protein product: CASGLYNYGYTF.

The chain has TRBV2 and TRBJ2-7; 14 bases agree with TRBD2. The J segment lost 4 bases and the V segment lost 6 bases, leaving 8 bases of the junction unmatched. In germline, CDR1 is SNHLY, CDR2 FYNNEI. This CDR3 is 16 amino acids long. The CDR3: CASSKAGTSGGYEQYF. As DNA, the CDR3 is TGTGCCAGCAGCAAAGCCGGGACTAGCGGGGGATACGAGCAGTACTTC.

This chain links TRBV29-1 with TRBJ2-1, with 12 bases identical to TRBD2. The CDR3 extends over 15 amino acids. The V gene's germline CDR1 is SQVTM and CDR2 ANQGSEA. Trimming cost V 5 bases and J 10 bases; bases outside gene matches: 12. CDR3 nucleotides: TGCAGCGTTTCCTCCCTAGCGGGAGGGGGTGGGGAGCAGTTCTTC. The encoded protein is CSVSSLAGGGGEQFF.

The chain joins TRBV10-2 to TRBJ2-7, with a weak D call TRBD2 (6 bases). The CDR3 covers 13 residues. The V end lost 8 bases, the J end lost 2 bases, and 13 bases lay between the germline ends. Germline assignment: CDR1 WSHSY and CDR2 SAAADI. The CDR3: CASQVGGTYEQYF. For the CDR3, the DNA is TGCGCCAGCCAGGTCGGGGGAACCTACGAGCAGTACTTC.

The rearrangement uses TRBV30 and TRBJ1-4, with D unclear. The CDR3 has 18 residues. The germline V gene has CDR1 GTSNPN and CDR2 SVGIG (reference sequence). Trimming removed 5 bases at V and 2 bases at J, with 24 bases between. CDR3 region: CAWYRHAVAGRTNEKLFF. The CDR3 region has the DNA TGTGCCTGGTATCGTCACGCGGTGGCGGGGAGGACTAATGAAAAACTGTTTTTT.

This clone was picked up many times. This chain connects TRBV28 to TRBJ1-5; maybe TRBD1 (5 bases). Trimming pared 6 bases from V and 4 bases from J, leaving 10 bases between. The CDR3 has 13 residues. Germline lookup yields CDR1 MDHEN and CDR2 SYDVKM. CDR3 loop: CASSPTGNQPQHF. The CDR3 region has the DNA TGTGCCAGCAGCCCAACAGGAAATCAGCCCCAGCATTTT.

J is TRBJ1-2 and V is TRBV19, with D hard to call. The CDR3 runs to 12 residues. Trimming removed 2 bases at V and 4 bases at J, with 5 bases between. Germline assignment: CDR1 LNHDA and CDR2 SQIVND (reference sequence). The CDR3 nucleotides read TGTGCCAGTAGTATATGGAGCTATGGCTACACCTTC. This gives the protein CASSIWSYGYTF.

DNA of the CDR3: TGTGCCAGCGGTCAGGGGACTGAAGCTTTCTTT. Encoded protein: CASGQGTEAFF. The J gene is TRBJ1-1, the V gene TRBV6-6; perhaps TRBD1 as D (6 bases). This CDR3 has 11 amino acids. Deletions cut 8 bases from V and 5 bases from J, with 9 bases between. The germline gives CDR1 MNHNY, CDR2 SVGAGI (reference sequence).

This clone was detected a few times. The chain joins TRBV7-7 to TRBJ2-3, with no clear D. Trimming removed 5 bases from V and 4 bases from J, with 10 bases in between. The CDR3 has 13 amino acids. The germline V gene encodes CDR1 SSHAT and CDR2 FNYEAQ (reference sequence). The CDR3 sequence is CASSPLTADTQYF. The CDR3 DNA is TGTGCCAGCAGCCCCCTAACCGCAGATACGCAGTATTTT.

The CDR3 DNA reads TGTGCCAGCAGCCCGGACAGGGGGCGCGGGGAAAAACTGTTTTTT. This translates into CASSPDRGRGEKLFF. This rearrangement joins TRBV7-9 to TRBJ1-4; 11 nucleotides agree with TRBD1. CDR3 length equals 15 residues. Unmatched junction bases numbered 7, after V lost 5 bases and J lost 8 bases. CDR1 is SEHNR, CDR2 FQNEAQ, per germline (reference sequence).

The chain recombines TRBV23-1 with TRBJ2-2; no definite D call. TRBV23-1 is sorted into the ORF group, with uncertain function. The CDR3 spans 14 residues. The V gene lost 1 base and the J gene lost 3 bases, with 6 bases spanning the gap. This chain's CDR3 is CASSQCLHTGELFF. The CDR3 bases are TGCGCCAGCAGTCAATGTCTCCACACCGGGGAGCTGTTTTTT.